Listed here are 22 T cell receptor beta chains from one sample, sequenced in a study of T cell changes during pregnancy in multiple sclerosis. Profiled with immunoSEQ multiplex PCR; TCRdb holds only in-frame clones, not every one. The data hold about 40,000 clones, with 91% observed a single time. The sample here was CD8+ T cells from peripheral blood mononuclear cells, taken before pregnancy. The receptors stem from a female donor with multiple sclerosis, enrolled in a pregnancy study.

This chain links TRBV29-1 with TRBJ2-1; the match to TRBD1 covers 8 bases. CDR1 SQVTM and CDR2 ANQGSEA come from the germline V gene. The CDR3 covers 16 residues. Trimming removed 0 bases from V and 0 bases from J; junction bases left unmatched: 4. This chain's CDR3 is CSVEDPGQGSYNEQFF. Here the CDR3 DNA reads TGCAGCGTTGAAGATCCCGGACAGGGCTCCTACAATGAGCAGTTCTTC.

The V call is TRBV27, the J call TRBJ1-4; 8 bases match TRBD1. V lost 6 bases to trimming and J lost 8 bases; unmatched junction nucleotides: 5. The CDR3 is 13 residues long. Looked up from germline, CDR1 is MNHEY and CDR2 is SMNVEV (reference sequence). CDR3: CASRATGEEKLFF. For the CDR3, the DNA is TGTGCCAGCAGGGCGACAGGGGAGGAAAAACTGTTTTTT. Based on the CDR3 plus reference TRBV27 and TRBJ1-4, the full variable domain is EAQVTQNPRYLITVTGKKLTVTCSQNMNHEYMSWYRQDPGLGLRQIYYSMNVEVTDKGDVPEGYKVSRKEKRNFPLILESPSPNQTSLYFCASRATGEEKLFFGSGTQLSVL.

The rearrangement links TRBV27 to TRBJ2-1; TRBD2 is a possible D gene (5 bases). The germline gives CDR1 MNHEY, CDR2 SMNVEV (reference sequence). The CDR3 has 14 residues. The V end lost 8 bases, the J end lost 0 bases, and 11 bases lay between the germline ends. The CDR3 nucleotides read TGTGCCAGCGGGTTTGGGAGCTCCTACAATGAGCAGTTCTTC. The encoded protein is CASGFGSSYNEQFF.

In this sample, this clone turned up once. The chain links TRBV29-1 to TRBJ2-2; D is ambiguous. V shed 4 bases and J shed 2 bases, with 8 bases lying between them. The CDR3 sequence is 13 residues long. Germline V gene data show CDR1 as SQVTM and CDR2 as ANQGSEA. The CDR3 DNA reads as TGCAGCGTTGGTGGTAGCAACACCGGGGAGCTGTTTTTT. It codes for CSVGGSNTGELFF.

The DNA of the CDR3 is TGTGCCAGCAGCTTTCAGGGCAGGGAGCAGTACTTC. Translated: CASSFQGREQYF. The rearrangement links TRBV13 to TRBJ2-7; perhaps TRBD1 as D (5 bases). The CDR3 length is 12 residues. CDR1 is PRHDT, CDR2 FYEKMQ, per germline (reference sequence). V was clipped by 3 bases and J by 7 bases, with 10 bases between them.

The genes are TRBV5-1 and TRBJ2-7; D perhaps matches TRBD1 (6 bases). The germline gives CDR1 SGHRS, CDR2 YFSETQ. The CDR3 length is 14 residues. Trimming removed 4 bases from V and 1 base from J, with 12 bases in between. CDR3 nucleotides: TGCGCCAGCAGCGCAAGAGGACAGTCCTACGAGCAGTACTTC. Protein: CASSARGQSYEQYF.

This chain joins TRBV6-6 and TRBJ2-5, with TRBD1 matching 10 bases. The germline V gene has CDR1 MNHNY and CDR2 SVGAGI (reference sequence). V trimming: 3 bases; J trimming: 6 bases; junction bases outside the gene matches: 7. The CDR3 is made up of 15 amino acids. The CDR3 region is CASSYRTGGVKTQYF. CDR3 DNA: TGTGCCAGCAGTTATAGGACAGGGGGAGTGAAGACCCAGTACTTC.

The chain links TRBV6-5 to TRBJ2-1, with a weak D call TRBD2 (5 bases). Germline CDR1 reads MNHEY; CDR2 reads SVGAGI. This CDR3 has 15 residues. V lost 5 bases, J lost 2 bases, and 13 bases lay in between. CDR3 loop: CASSPLTTPYNEQFF. CDR3 nucleotide sequence: TGTGCCAGCAGTCCCCTGACTACCCCCTACAATGAGCAGTTCTTC.

This rearrangement joins TRBV4-1 to TRBJ2-7, with D perhaps matching TRBD1 (6 bases). CDR1 and CDR2 (germline): MGHRA, YSYEKL. CDR3 size: 13 residues. The germline V and J ends were trimmed by 2 bases and 4 bases, with 9 bases remaining between them. DNA of the CDR3: TGCGCCAGCAGCCAACAACAGGGATACGAGCAGTACTTC. The encoded protein is CASSQQQGYEQYF.

This chain connects TRBV11-3 to TRBJ2-2, with TRBD1 identical over 8 bases. J gave up 6 bases and V 5 bases, and 8 bases lay outside the gene matches. CDR3 length: 15 amino acids. CDR1 is SGHNT, CDR2 YENEEA, per germline. CDR3 amino acids: CASSPDRAVPGELFF. DNA for the CDR3: TGTGCCAGCAGCCCGGACAGGGCAGTCCCCGGGGAGCTGTTTTTT.

V is TRBV29-1 and J is TRBJ2-3; 9 nucleotides agree with TRBD2. V was pared by 1 base and J by 2 bases, with 10 bases of the junction left unmatched. The germline gives CDR1 SQVTM, CDR2 ANQGSEA. The CDR3 extends over 17 amino acids. The CDR3: CSVEAGPASGITDTQYF. In nucleotides, the CDR3 is TGCAGCGTTGAAGCGGGCCCAGCTAGCGGGATCACAGATACGCAGTATTTT.

This clone was found once. The chain combines TRBV13 with TRBJ2-7; D gene uncertain. Per germline, CDR1 PRHDT and CDR2 FYEKMQ (reference sequence). This CDR3 has 15 residues. Trimming removed 5 bases from V and 0 bases from J, with 14 bases in between. The CDR3 sequence is CASSDTSESSYEQYF. In nucleotides, the CDR3 is TGTGCCAGCAGCGATACCTCGGAGAGCTCCTACGAGCAGTACTTC.

V usage is TRBV27 and J usage is TRBJ2-7; 7 nucleotides line up with TRBD1. The CDR3 consists of 13 residues. Germline CDR1 and CDR2: MNHEY and SMNVEV (reference sequence). V shed 6 bases and J 2 bases; nucleotides not matched to a gene: 4. The CDR3 here is CASRGQSPYEQYF. The CDR3 coding sequence is TGTGCCAGCAGGGGACAGTCTCCCTACGAGCAGTACTTC.

This clone was seen just once. This chain connects TRBV28 to TRBJ2-7; D perhaps matches TRBD1 (6 bases). Trimming left V 8 bases short and J 4 bases short, with 9 bases between. Per the germline V gene, CDR1 is MDHEN and CDR2 is SYDVKM. The CDR3 is 11 residues long. CDR3 in amino acids: CASLGGYEQYF. The CDR3 DNA reads as TGTGCCAGCTTAGGGGGTTACGAGCAGTACTTC.

The rearrangement links TRBV29-1 to TRBJ2-7; 9 bases line up with TRBD2. V trimming: 7 bases; J trimming: 7 bases; junction bases outside the gene matches: 11. From germline, CDR1 is SQVTM and CDR2 ANQGSEA. This CDR3 has 13 amino acids. The CDR3 region has the DNA TGCAGCGCCTTAGCGGGAGCCCCCCGGGAGCAGTACTTC. As protein: CSALAGAPREQYF.

This clone came up once. The V gene is TRBV5-4, the J gene TRBJ1-1; D gene unclear. CDR1 is SGHNT and CDR2 is YYREEE in the germline V gene (reference sequence). Trimming pared 0 bases from V and 6 bases from J, leaving 12 bases between. This CDR3 contains 14 residues. CDR3 sequence: CASSLEVGSPEAFF. CDR3 DNA sequence: TGTGCCAGCAGCTTGGAGGTAGGGAGCCCTGAAGCTTTCTTT.

The chain is built from TRBV6-5 and TRBJ1-5; D gene uncertain. The CDR3 has 15 amino acids. V shed 4 bases and J shed 2 bases, with 12 bases lying between them. Germline V lookup: CDR1 MNHEY, CDR2 SVGAGI. In nucleotides, the CDR3 is TGTGCCAGCAGTTCCTCTCGAGGAGGCAATCAGCCCCAGCATTTT. As protein: CASSSSRGGNQPQHF.

The gene calls are TRBV15 and TRBJ2-1, with 11 bases lining up with TRBD1. Germline CDR1 is LNHNV and CDR2 is YYDKDF (reference sequence). The length of the CDR3 is 15 residues. V shed 6 bases and J 4 bases; nucleotides not matched to a gene: 5. CDR3 protein: CATSPGQGGYNEQFF. CDR3 nucleotide sequence: TGTGCCACCAGTCCGGGACAGGGGGGTTACAATGAGCAGTTCTTC.

The chain links TRBV7-9 to TRBJ2-2; TRBD2 matches at 10 bases. With 5 bases clipped from V and 4 bases from J, the junction kept 1 base outside the gene matches. The germline CDR1 and CDR2 sequences are SEHNR and FQNEAQ (reference sequence). The CDR3 has 14 residues. The CDR3 nucleotides are TGTGCCAGCAGCAGCGGGAGGGCCACCGGGGAGCTGTTTTTT. Translated, it gives CASSSGRATGELFF.

The J gene is TRBJ1-1, the V gene TRBV7-9; a weak D match, TRBD1 (6 bases). Trimming took off 8 bases at V and 10 bases at J, with 17 bases between the two ends. The CDR3 totals 12 residues. Germline values: CDR1 SEHNR, CDR2 FQNEAQ (reference sequence). The CDR3 nucleotides are TGTGCCAGCTGCAGCGGCGGGGGGGCAGCTTTCTTT. Translating gives CASCSGGGAAFF.

This chain connects TRBV7-3 to TRBJ2-7; D may be TRBD1 (5 bases). The CDR3 loop spans 15 amino acids. Trimming removed 5 bases from V and 2 bases from J, with 16 bases in between. The V gene's germline CDR1 is SGHTA and CDR2 FQGTGA. Here the CDR3 DNA reads TGTGCCAGCAGCCCGACGACAGTCCCTCCCTACGAGCAGTACTTC. This sequence encodes CASSPTTVPPYEQYF.

V is TRBV7-6 and J is TRBJ2-7, with D possibly being TRBD2 (7 bases). This CDR3 is built from 15 residues. V gave up 1 base and J gave up 0 bases, with 10 bases separating them. Germline assignment: CDR1 SGHVS and CDR2 FNYEAQ. The CDR3 region is CASSLGGGLSYEQYF. CDR3 sequence (DNA): TGTGCCAGCAGCTTAGGGGGGGGGCTCTCCTACGAGCAGTACTTC.